Here is one T cell receptor (beta chain) with its context. Its antigen is undetermined. These gene names are mouse names. The read finishes 1 residue shy of the CDR3 end, and the germline J gene is used to complete it. The entry originates in a study of tissue T cells after allogeneic stem cell transplantation. Points from the study as a whole: Anatomically similar tissues had similar TCR repertoires within each patient. Shared clones across patients were few; motif clustering revealed tissue-specific shared signatures.

TCRdb's copy holds only in-frame clones and misses some; the assay was immunoSEQ multiplex PCR. The table has 40,000 to 60,000 clones, approximately 73% seen once; the top ten hold roughly 0.7%. The CDR3 contains 14 residues. Germline V CDR1 and CDR2: FNHDT, SITEND (reference sequence). V shed 6 bases and J 1 base; nucleotides not matched to a gene: 3. The V and J genes are TRBV19 and TRBJ2-2, with TRBD1 matching 7 bases. This TCR was recovered from a pool of C57BL/6 mice in good health. Sequenced: sorted cells pooled from one or two spleens. Partial CDR3 DNA: TGTGCCAGCACCGGGACAGTAAACACCGGGCAGCTCTAC. The encoded protein is CASTGTVNTGQLY. The whole CDR3 protein is CASTGTVNTGQLYF.